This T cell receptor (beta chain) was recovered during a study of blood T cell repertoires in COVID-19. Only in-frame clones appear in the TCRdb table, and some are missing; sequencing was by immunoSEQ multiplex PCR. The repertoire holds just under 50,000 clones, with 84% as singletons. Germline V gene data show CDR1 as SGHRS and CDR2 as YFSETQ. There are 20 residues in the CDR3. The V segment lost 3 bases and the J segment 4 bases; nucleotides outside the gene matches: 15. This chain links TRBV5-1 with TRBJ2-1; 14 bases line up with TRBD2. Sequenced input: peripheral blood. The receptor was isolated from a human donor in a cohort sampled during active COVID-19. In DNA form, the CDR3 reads TGCGCCAGCAGCTCGGGGAGGTCCGGACTAGCGGGAGGATCGTACAATGAGCAGTTCTTC. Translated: CASSSGRSGLAGGSYNEQFF. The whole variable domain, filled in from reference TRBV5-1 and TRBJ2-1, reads KAGVTQTPRYLIKTRGQQVTLSCSPISGHRSVSWYQQTPGQGLQFLFEYFSETQRNKGNFPGRFSGRQFSNSRSEMNVSTLELGDSALYLCASSSGRSGLAGGSYNEQFFGPGTRLTVL.